Detailed here is one TCR beta chain. Sequenced by immunoSEQ multiplex PCR; TCRdb stores in-frame clones only, minus some. The sample includes some 70,000 clones, around nine tenths of them seen just once. These data originate in a study of blood T cell repertoires in COVID-19. Study in general: Spain, Italy and the United States supplied samples that represented acute and convalescent COVID-19.

The CDR3 is made up of 17 amino acids. Germline V gene data show CDR1 as SGHTA and CDR2 as FQGTGA. Trimming took 4 bases from V and 8 from J; bases not matched to a gene: 11. The sequencing sample was made of peripheral blood. V and J are TRBV7-3 and TRBJ1-4, with TRBD1 identical over 12 bases. This receptor was identified in a man aged 55 to 70 with acute or convalescent COVID-19. CDR3 residues: CASSSEGQGALKEKLFF. CDR3 in DNA: TGTGCCAGCAGCTCAGAGGGACAGGGGGCTTTAAAGGAAAAACTGTTTTTT.